This TCR beta chain originates from a study of OX40 agonist ivuxolimab in advanced cancers. Notes on this clone: Its antigen is undetermined.

Clones were read by immunoSEQ multiplex PCR, and TCRdb kept only the in-frame ones, dropping some. The repertoire has about 46,000 clones, roughly 80% of them found once; the top ten carry roughly 3%. From germline, CDR1 is SGHAT and CDR2 FQNNGV. CDR3 size: 15 residues. V lost 1 base, J lost 4 bases, and 6 bases stayed unmatched. General observations from the study: Antigens targeted by the expanded peripheral T cells were not determined.

Source: CD4+ or CD8+ T cells sorted from blood, taken in a trial of the OX40 agonist ivuxolimab. The source is an adult with an advanced solid tumor such as melanoma, head and neck, liver or kidney cancer. The rearrangement links TRBV11-2 to TRBJ2-7; 8 bases fit TRBD2. The CDR3 spells CASSLVPAGEYEQYF. The CDR3 region has the DNA TGTGCCAGCAGCTTAGTCCCAGCGGGGGAGTACGAGCAGTACTTC.